Presented here are 24 T cell receptor beta chains from one specimen sequenced in a study of blood T cell repertoires in COVID-19. Data came from immunoSEQ multiplex PCR; TCRdb stores just in-frame clones and leaves some out. Here the sample spans over 60,000 clones, 89% being singletons. The source material was peripheral blood. The receptors were sampled from a woman between 50 and 59 years old with active COVID-19.

The V call is TRBV9, the J call TRBJ2-7; D is perhaps TRBD1 (5 bases). The length of the CDR3 is 12 residues. Germline lookup yields CDR1 SGDLS and CDR2 YYNGEE. V lost 5 bases to trimming and J lost 6 bases, with 12 bases between them. The CDR3 spells CASSPQGFEQYF. CDR3 bases: TGTGCCAGCAGTCCTCAGGGTTTCGAGCAGTACTTC.

The rearrangement joins TRBV9 to TRBJ1-2; 8 bases match TRBD1. The CDR3 consists of 13 residues. The germline V gene has CDR1 SGDLS and CDR2 YYNGEE. The junction had 1 base not matched to a gene; V was cut back by 0 bases and J by 6 bases. The CDR3 sequence is CASSVEQGDGYTF. The DNA of the CDR3 is TGTGCCAGCAGCGTAGAACAGGGGGATGGCTACACCTTC.

This chain uses TRBV25-1 with TRBJ2-2; possible D gene TRBD2, 5 bases. Germline V gives CDR1 MGHDK, CDR2 SYGVNS. The CDR3 consists of 15 residues. V shed 4 bases and J shed 2 bases, with 11 bases lying between them. The CDR3 spells CASSAGITNTGELFF. Here the CDR3 DNA reads TGTGCCAGCAGTGCCGGGATAACTAACACCGGGGAGCTGTTTTTT.

The J gene is TRBJ2-1, the V gene TRBV30, with 7 bases matching TRBD2. The trim removed 2 bases at V and 7 bases at J, leaving 14 bases unmatched. The CDR3 is 16 amino acids. Germline V gives CDR1 GTSNPN, CDR2 SVGIG (reference sequence). CDR3 nucleotide sequence: TGTGCCTGGAGTCTTCGACCTTGGAGCGGGATAAATGAGCAGTTCTTC. It encodes CAWSLRPWSGINEQFF.

The chain links TRBV29-1 to TRBJ2-1; weak D call: TRBD1 (5 bases). Germline-derived CDR1 and CDR2 are SQVTM and ANQGSEA. This CDR3 spans 13 amino acids. V lost 6 bases and J lost 9, with 18 bases in between. The CDR3 DNA reads as TGCAGCGTCCAGGGCCGATGGCGCGGTGAGCAGTTCTTC. Protein product: CSVQGRWRGEQFF.

V is TRBV5-6 and J is TRBJ2-6; D remains ambiguous. CDR1 and CDR2 (germline): SGHDT, YYEEEE. Trimming took 1 base from V and 0 from J, leaving 5 bases between them. The CDR3 runs 15 residues. The CDR3 DNA sequence: TGTGCCAGCAGCTTGTGGAGCTCTGGGGCCAACGTCCTGACTTTC. It translates to CASSLWSSGANVLTF.

V is TRBV14 and J is TRBJ2-7; TRBD1 matches at 7 bases. Per the germline V gene, CDR1 is SGHDN and CDR2 is FVKESK. Trimming removed 4 bases from V and 2 bases from J; junction bases left unmatched: 2. The CDR3 consists of 13 residues. The CDR3 DNA reads TGTGCCAGCAGCCGGGACAGAACCTACGAGCAGTACTTC. It yields the protein CASSRDRTYEQYF.

The V call is TRBV3-1 (or the pseudogene TRBV3-2), the J call TRBJ1-2, with D maybe TRBD1 (5 bases). Germline V gives CDR1 LGHDT, CDR2 YNNKEL (reference sequence). This CDR3 has 15 residues. Between the trimmed V and J ends, which lost 5 bases and 8 bases, there was a span of 21 bases. DNA of the CDR3: TGTGCCAGCAGCTCAACCTCTATCGGGGGGGTCGGCTACACCTTC. Its protein is CASSSTSIGGVGYTF.

The rearrangement links TRBV2 to TRBJ2-7, with TRBD2 identical over 10 bases. Trimming took 3 bases from V and 4 from J; bases not matched to a gene: 12. The CDR3 has 17 amino acids. The germline gives CDR1 SNHLY, CDR2 FYNNEI. CDR3 sequence reads: CASSEYGLGLADYEQYF. DNA for the CDR3: TGTGCCAGCAGTGAGTATGGCCTCGGACTAGCGGATTACGAGCAGTACTTC.

The CDR3 bases are TGCGCCAGCAGCTGGAGCTCGAGGGTGGATGAGCAGTTCTTC. It translates to CASSWSSRVDEQFF. The gene calls are TRBV5-1 and TRBJ2-1, with D perhaps matching TRBD2 (5 bases). Trimming pared 3 bases from V and 8 bases from J, leaving 15 bases between. Per germline, CDR1 SGHRS and CDR2 YFSETQ. This CDR3 has 14 amino acids.

The V call is TRBV24-1, the J call TRBJ2-1, with 11 bases lining up with TRBD2. The CDR3 length is 18 residues. The ends lost 1 base at V and 2 bases at J; junction bases unmatched: 6. Germline assignment: CDR1 KGHDR and CDR2 SFDVKD. CDR3 protein: CATSDFGLAGNPYNEQFF. The DNA of the CDR3 is TGTGCCACCAGTGATTTCGGACTAGCGGGTAATCCCTACAATGAGCAGTTCTTC.

The chain employs TRBV7-2 and TRBJ1-3; no reliable D call. V was cut by 2 bases and J by 10 bases, with 12 bases left in between. CDR1 is SGHTA and CDR2 is FQGNSA in the germline V gene. The length of the CDR3 is 13 residues. The CDR3 here is CASSLPGGVTIYF. The CDR3 nucleotides read TGTGCCAGCAGCTTACCCGGCGGGGTGACCATATATTTT. Full variable domain (missing parts from reference TRBV7-2 and TRBJ1-3): GAGVSQSPSNKVTEKGKDVELRCDPISGHTALYWYRQSLGQGLEFLIYFQGNSAPDKSGLPSDRFSAERTGGSVSTLTIQRTQQEDSAVYLCASSLPGGVTIYFGEGSWLTVV.

The rearrangement uses TRBV2 and TRBJ1-1; D is uncertain. This CDR3 is 15 amino acids long. V was pared by 0 bases and J by 3 bases, with 11 bases between. Per the germline V gene, CDR1 is SNHLY and CDR2 is FYNNEI. This CDR3 is CASSEAARPYTEAFF. The CDR3 DNA sequence: TGTGCCAGCAGTGAAGCGGCCAGGCCATACACTGAAGCTTTCTTT.

The genes are TRBV11-2 and TRBJ2-7; TRBD2 aligns across 7 bases. The germline V gene encodes CDR1 SGHAT and CDR2 FQNNGV. This CDR3 comprises 15 residues. J was trimmed by 3 bases and V by 0 bases; bases with no gene match: 5. CDR3: CASSLDTGRIYEQYF. As DNA, the CDR3 is TGTGCCAGCAGCTTAGATACCGGGAGGATCTACGAGCAGTACTTC.

The chain carries TRBV2 and TRBJ2-7, with 8 bases fitting TRBD2. The CDR3 runs 16 residues. The junction had 13 bases not matched to a gene; V was cut back by 6 bases and J by 3 bases. Germline CDR1 is SNHLY and CDR2 is FYNNEI. CDR3 DNA sequence: TGTGCCAGCAGGGATACTAGCGGAGGGCGAGGCTACGAGCAGTACTTC. Translated: CASRDTSGGRGYEQYF.

This chain joins TRBV20-1 and TRBJ2-1; no definite D call. The CDR3 loop spans 11 amino acids. CDR1 is DFQATT, CDR2 SNEGSKA, per germline (reference sequence). V was trimmed by 7 bases and J by 10 bases, leaving 14 bases between them. The CDR3 protein is CSVPTSPEQFF. The CDR3 nucleotides read TGCAGTGTTCCGACTTCTCCGGAGCAGTTCTTC.

V and J are TRBV19 and TRBJ2-3, with D hard to call. The CDR3 spans 13 residues. In germline, CDR1 is LNHDA, CDR2 SQIVND (reference sequence). Deletions cut 5 bases from V and 10 bases from J, with 16 bases between. The CDR3 region is CASSGLAPVAQYF. In DNA, the CDR3 is TGTGCCAGTAGTGGGTTAGCCCCGGTAGCGCAGTATTTT.

On this clone: This sample also contains other DNA sequences that code for the same CDR3. The rearrangement joins TRBV5-1 to TRBJ2-5; 8 bases are shared with TRBD1. Losses at the gene ends were 3 bases for V and 3 bases for J; bases not matched to a gene: 1. There are 13 residues in the CDR3. Per the germline V gene, CDR1 is SGHRS and CDR2 is YFSETQ. CDR3 protein: CASSYRGEETQYF. In DNA, the CDR3 is TGCGCCAGCAGCTACAGGGGGGAAGAGACCCAGTACTTC. Full variable domain (outside the CDR3, taken from reference TRBV5-1 and TRBJ2-5): KAGVTQTPRYLIKTRGQQVTLSCSPISGHRSVSWYQQTPGQGLQFLFEYFSETQRNKGNFPGRFSGRQFSNSRSEMNVSTLELGDSALYLCASSYRGEETQYFGPGTRLLVL.

This sequence joins TRBV5-1 and TRBJ2-5; a weak D match, TRBD1 (6 bases). The V gene lost 2 bases and the J gene lost 3 bases, with 11 bases spanning the gap. The CDR3 totals 14 residues. CDR1 is SGHRS and CDR2 is YFSETQ in the germline V gene. This CDR3 reads CASSLQGLEETQYF. The CDR3 DNA is TGCGCCAGCAGCTTACAGGGTTTGGAAGAGACCCAGTACTTC. The whole variable domain, remainder taken from reference TRBV5-1 and TRBJ2-5, is KAGVTQTPRYLIKTRGQQVTLSCSPISGHRSVSWYQQTPGQGLQFLFEYFSETQRNKGNFPGRFSGRQFSNSRSEMNVSTLELGDSALYLCASSLQGLEETQYFGPGTRLLVL.

This chain uses TRBV7-3 with TRBJ2-5; no clear D gene. CDR3 length: 13 residues. CDR1 and CDR2 (germline): SGHTA, FQGTGA. V was trimmed by 5 bases and J by 3 bases, leaving 10 bases between them. CDR3 coding DNA: TGTGCCAGCAGCGAAGACTCAAAAGAGACCCAGTACTTC. Amino acid sequence: CASSEDSKETQYF.

The chain recombines TRBV2 with TRBJ2-1, with D tentatively TRBD2 (5 bases). V lost 2 bases to trimming and J lost 5 bases, with 16 bases between them. The CDR3 runs to 16 residues. Germline loops: CDR1 SNHLY, CDR2 FYNNEI. Here the CDR3 DNA reads TGTGCCAGCAGTGAAAGGGCTAGCCTTACAAACAATGAGCAGTTCTTC. As protein: CASSERASLTNNEQFF.

The genes are TRBV9 and TRBJ2-1; no reliable D call. Germline loops: CDR1 SGDLS, CDR2 YYNGEE. CDR3 length: 16 amino acids. Trimming pared 3 bases from V and 0 bases from J, leaving 13 bases between. The CDR3 bases are TGTGCCAGCAGCGAGGCTGGGCCGAGCTCCTACAATGAGCAGTTCTTC. Encoded protein: CASSEAGPSSYNEQFF.

The V gene is TRBV28, the J gene TRBJ2-7; D is perhaps TRBD1 (5 bases). V lost 6 bases and J 1 base, leaving 13 bases between the germline ends. Germline loops: CDR1 MDHEN, CDR2 SYDVKM. This CDR3 has 14 residues. The CDR3 nucleotides read TGTGCCAGCAGCCCCACAACAGGTTCCTACGAGCAGTACTTC. Translated, it gives CASSPTTGSYEQYF.

The V gene is TRBV9, the J gene TRBJ2-7, with D possibly being TRBD2 (6 bases). Trimming removed 0 bases at V and 9 bases at J, with 22 bases between. CDR3 size: 16 residues. The germline V gene has CDR1 SGDLS and CDR2 YYNGEE. CDR3 loop: CASSVDLLPQSGRQYF. In DNA, the CDR3 is TGTGCCAGCAGCGTAGACCTCCTTCCCCAGTCCGGGAGGCAGTACTTC.